These T cell receptor beta chains were read from a single sample in a study of blood T cell repertoires in COVID-19. Generated by immunoSEQ multiplex PCR, the TCRdb table keeps only in-frame clones and is missing some. The data show some 45,000 clones, approximately 86% seen once. The sequencing sample was made of peripheral blood. These TCRs come from a man in his sixties or seventies with acute or convalescent COVID-19. CDR3s include the opening cysteine and the closing phenylalanine or tryptophan. The D gene is left open where the match is weak. A clone size is listed for some rows: how often the clone was seen (once, few, many), or a class if it is expanded.

j_call | clone_size | v_call | d_call | cdr3_nt | cdr3_aa
TRBJ1-3 | . | TRBV18 | . | TGTGCCAGCTCACCCGGACAGAGCTCTGGAAACACCATATATTTT | CASSPGQSSGNTIYF
TRBJ2-7 | . | TRBV7-2 | . | TGTGCCAGCAGCTTTGGGGGGGCTACCTACGAGCAGTACTTC | CASSFGGATYEQYF
TRBJ2-7 | . | TRBV6-6 | TRBD1 | TGTGCCAGCAGATACATGGGACAGGGGGCCGACGAGCAGTACTTC | CASRYMGQGADEQYF
TRBJ1-5 | few | TRBV28 | TRBD1 | TGTGCCAGCAGTGGACAGGGCAATCAGCCCCAGCATTTT | CASSGQGNQPQHF
TRBJ1-1 | . | TRBV27 | . | TGTGCCAGCAGCTTTAGACAGACTAACACTGAAGCTTTCTTT | CASSFRQTNTEAFF
TRBJ1-1 | . | TRBV19 | . | TGTGCCAGTAAGAGGGAGCCCTTGAACACTGAAGCTTTCTTT | CASKREPLNTEAFF
TRBJ2-7 | . | TRBV11-2 | TRBD2 | TGTGCCAGCAAAGTAGCGGGCCTCACCTACGAGCAGTACTTC | CASKVAGLTYEQYF
TRBJ2-2 | . | TRBV9 | TRBD1 | TGTGCCAGCAGCGTGGACAGGGTAATGTTCACCGGGGAGCTGTTTTTT | CASSVDRVMFTGELFF
TRBJ1-5 | . | TRBV5-6 | TRBD1 | TGTGCCAGCAGCTTGAAAGGGGGCGCAGGCAATCAGCCCCAGCATTTT | CASSLKGGAGNQPQHF
TRBJ1-3 | . | TRBV27 | . | TGTGCCAGCAGTCCGGCATGGAGGACTGGAAACACCATATATTTT | CASSPAWRTGNTIYF
TRBJ2-3 | . | TRBV4-1 | . | TGCGCCAGCAGCCCGGACAGGGTGCGGGGGCAAGGTACGCAGTATTTT | CASSPDRVRGQGTQYF
TRBJ2-7 | once | TRBV7-2 | TRBD2 | TGTGCCAGCAGCTTAGCTTCTAGCGGGAGTGCGTACGAGCAGTACTTC | CASSLASSGSAYEQYF
TRBJ2-3 | . | TRBV5-1 | . | TGCGCCAGCAGCTTGGGACAGCTCACAGATACGCAGTATTTT | CASSLGQLTDTQYF
TRBJ1-6 | . | TRBV10-3 | . | TGTGCCATCAGGGAGGGGCAGGTAAATTCACCCCTCCACTTT | CAIREGQVNSPLHF
TRBJ1-1 | . | TRBV7-9 | TRBD1 | TGTGCCAGCAGCTTGGGACAGGGCGGACTAGCTTTCTTT | CASSLGQGGLAFF
TRBJ2-5 | . | TRBV7-2 | TRBD2 | TGTGCCAGCAGCTTAGAGGGAGGGCTGCGAGAGACCCAGTACTTC | CASSLEGGLRETQYF
TRBJ1-2 | . | TRBV28 | TRBD1 | TGTGCCAGCAGTCCCAGGAGCAGGGGGCTATATGGCTACACCTTC | CASSPRSRGLYGYTF
TRBJ1-2 | . | TRBV30 | TRBD1 | TGTGCCTGGAGTGTAGGGGGCCCTGGTGGCTACACCTTC | CAWSVGGPGGYTF
TRBJ1-4 | . | TRBV30 | TRBD1 | TGTGCCCGAGGACAGGGTGGGGAAAAACTGTTTTTT | CARGQGGEKLFF
TRBJ2-2 | once | TRBV7-2 | TRBD2 | TGTGCCAGCAGTTCATCCGGGACTAAGAACACCGGGGAGCTGTTTTTT | CASSSSGTKNTGELFF
TRBJ1-4 | . | TRBV9 | . | TGTGCCAGCAGCGTAGTTGCAGATGAAAAACTGTTTTTT | CASSVVADEKLFF
TRBJ2-1 | . | TRBV3-1/TRBV3-2 | . | TGTGCCAGCAGCGGTATTCCCATTTCCATTCCGACAAATGAGCAGTTCTTC | CASSGIPISIPTNEQFF
TRBJ2-1 | . | TRBV27 | . | TGTGCCAGCGGGGGAGGCGAGCAGTTCTTC | CASGGGEQFF
TRBJ2-1 | . | TRBV5-1 | . | TGCGCCAGCAGCTTTCCCGGTTACAATGAGCAGTTCTTC | CASSFPGYNEQFF
TRBJ2-3 | . | TRBV5-5 | . | TGTGCCAGCAGCAGGATGACGGGAGATACGCAGTATTTT | CASSRMTGDTQYF
TRBJ1-6 | . | TRBV6-4 | TRBD1 | TGTGCCAGCTGGTTACAGGGGGAAGATAATTCACCCCTCCACTTT | CASWLQGEDNSPLHF
TRBJ2-7 | . | TRBV18 | TRBD1 | TGTGCCAGCTCACCACGGACAGGGGGCGGCGAGCAGTACTTC | CASSPRTGGGEQYF
TRBJ2-3 | . | TRBV5-6 | TRBD1 | TGTGCCAGCAGCCCCTGGACAGGGATGCTCGCAGATACGCAGTATTTT | CASSPWTGMLADTQYF
TRBJ2-3 | once | TRBV28 | TRBD1 | TGTGCCAGCAGTGGGGATGACAGGGACACAGATACGCAGTATTTT | CASSGDDRDTDTQYF
TRBJ2-1 | . | TRBV18 | . | TGTGCCAGCTCACCGCCCCGAGACAGCAATGAGCAGTTCTTC | CASSPPRDSNEQFF
TRBJ2-1 | . | TRBV4-3 | . | TGCGCCAGCAGTTCGATCCGGGGCAATGAGCAGTTCTTC | CASSSIRGNEQFF
TRBJ2-1 | . | TRBV19 | . | TGTGCCAGTAGTAATTCAGGCAGGGGCAGTGGGAATGAGCAGTTCTTC | CASSNSGRGSGNEQFF
TRBJ1-1 | . | TRBV11-3 | . | TGTGCCAGCAGCAGGGGGTCTACTGAAGCTTTCTTT | CASSRGSTEAFF
TRBJ2-7 | . | TRBV2 | . | TGTGCCAGCAGTGAGTACAGCTACGAGCAGTACTTC | CASSEYSYEQYF
TRBJ1-1 | . | TRBV9 | . | TGTGCCAGCAGCTTCGAGGGTGGTTTGAACACTGAAGCTTTCTTT | CASSFEGGLNTEAFF
TRBJ2-1 | . | TRBV29-1 | TRBD2 | TGCAGCGTCGGGAGCGGGAGGGCCAACAATGAGCAGTTCTTC | CSVGSGRANNEQFF
TRBJ2-6 | . | TRBV19 | . | TGTGCCAGTAGTATAGCCAAGGGGCTTCTGCGGGGGGCCAACGTCCTGACTTTC | CASSIAKGLLRGANVLTF
TRBJ1-1 | . | TRBV6-4 | . | TGTGCCAGCCGGGACACTGTGAACACTGAAGCTTTCTTT | CASRDTVNTEAFF
TRBJ2-5 | . | TRBV5-6 | . | TGTGCCAGCAGGGCCACGGGGTTCCAAGAGACCCAGTACTTC | CASRATGFQETQYF
TRBJ2-7 | . | TRBV5-6 | TRBD1 | TGTGCCAGCAGCTTCTGGGACAGGGCATACGAGCAGTACTTC | CASSFWDRAYEQYF
TRBJ1-4 | . | TRBV30 | . | TGTGCCTGGAGTGTAACCCGGGAAAAACTGTTTTTT | CAWSVTREKLFF
TRBJ2-7 | . | TRBV5-4 | . | TGTGCCAGCAGCTTGGTGGGCACCAACGAGCAGTACTTC | CASSLVGTNEQYF
TRBJ2-2 | . | TRBV18 | . | TGTGCCAGCTCACCTGGGGCATCGAACACCGGGGAGCTGTTTTTT | CASSPGASNTGELFF
TRBJ2-7 | . | TRBV3-1/TRBV3-2 | TRBD1 | TGTGCCAGCAGCCATTTGGACAGGGATTACGAGCAGTACTTC | CASSHLDRDYEQYF
TRBJ2-3 | . | TRBV10-3 | . | TGTGCCATCAGGGGCAATGGCACAGATACGCAGTATTTT | CAIRGNGTDTQYF
TRBJ2-5 | . | TRBV2 | TRBD2 | TGTGCCAGCACCCCCCGGGACTACAGTGCAAAAGAGACCCAGTACTTC | CASTPRDYSAKETQYF
TRBJ1-6 | few | TRBV29-1 | TRBD1 | TGCAGCATCCGGGACAGCGATTCACCCCTCCACTTT | CSIRDSDSPLHF
TRBJ1-5 | . | TRBV10-3 | . | TGTGCCATCAGTGACGTCCAGGAAGGGCCCCAGCATTTT | CAISDVQEGPQHF
TRBJ2-5 | . | TRBV7-2 | . | TGTGCCAGCAGCTTAGTTTCAGGGGGGGAGACCCAGTACTTC | CASSLVSGGETQYF